Sequencing of this TCR beta chain was carried out in a study of T cell responses to AZD1222 COVID-19 vaccine. This CDR3 region has 15 residues. CDR1 is SNHLY, CDR2 FYNNEI, per germline. The J segment lost 1 base and the V segment lost 4 bases, leaving 4 bases of the junction unmatched. The table came from immunoSEQ multiplex PCR; TCRdb's copy has only in-frame clones and leaves some out. The data contain some 81,000 clones, 85% to 95% of them singletons. General study points: The number of AZD1222 recipients seropositive at baseline was only 5 to 7. Donor demographics were predominantly white British with a female majority; clonal diversity may be underestimated.

Whether given at about 4 or about 12 weeks, second doses were pooled. Worth noting for this clone: The antigen is undetermined.

The chain employs TRBV2 and TRBJ1-5; 7 nucleotides match TRBD1. This specimen consisted of peripheral blood, obtained 28 days after the second AZD1222 dose. The sequence derives from an adult who received the AZD1222 COVID-19 vaccine. The CDR3 bases are TGTGCCAGCAGTGCAGGGGGGTACAGCAATCAGCCCCAGCATTTT. Translation: CASSAGGYSNQPQHF.